Listed below are T cell receptor beta chains from one sample, sequenced in a study of blood T cell repertoires in COVID-19. Generated by immunoSEQ multiplex PCR, the TCRdb table keeps only in-frame clones and is missing some. The profile shows tens of thousands of clones, approximately 84% of them singletons. The specimen sequenced was peripheral blood. These receptors came from a human donor in a cohort sampled during active COVID-19. Both conserved end residues are part of each CDR3. D genes are given only for firm matches. Size values are once, few and many counts, or a class for expanded clones, and some rows have none.

length	size	V	D	J	CDR3	DNA
9	.	TRBV3-1/TRBV3-2	.	TRBJ2-1	CARAHEQFF	TGTGCCAGAGCTCACGAGCAGTTCTTC
16	.	TRBV28	.	TRBJ2-7	CASSESSGGSSYEQYF	TGTGCCAGCAGTGAAAGTAGCGGTGGGAGCTCCTACGAGCAGTACTTC
14	.	TRBV6-5	.	TRBJ2-7	CASKDSYVVYEQYF	TGTGCCAGCAAGGACAGCTATGTTGTCTACGAGCAGTACTTC
14	.	TRBV20-1	TRBD1	TRBJ1-4	CSASPGQVNEKLFF	TGCAGTGCTAGTCCGGGACAGGTGAATGAAAAACTGTTTTTT
16	.	TRBV27	TRBD1	TRBJ2-7	CASSRAPGQGRNEQYF	TGTGCCAGCAGCCGCGCCCCGGGACAGGGGAGGAACGAGCAGTACTTC
14	once	TRBV2	TRBD1	TRBJ2-5	CASSRDRGRETQYF	TGTGCCAGCAGCCGGGACAGGGGGCGGGAGACCCAGTACTTC
14	.	TRBV5-6	TRBD1	TRBJ2-7	CASSHGTETYEQYF	TGTGCCAGCAGCCACGGGACAGAAACCTACGAGCAGTACTTC
16	once	TRBV5-1	.	TRBJ2-4	CASSLGNTVPGNIQYF	TGCGCCAGCAGCTTGGGGAATACAGTTCCTGGAAACATTCAGTACTTC
14	.	TRBV25-1	.	TRBJ1-3	CASSEPGAGNTIYF	TGTGCCAGCAGTGAACCAGGTGCTGGAAACACCATATATTTT
17	.	TRBV11-2	TRBD2	TRBJ2-5	CASSLPTGGGAGETQYF	TGTGCCAGCAGCTTACCCACGGGGGGGGGCGCCGGGGAGACCCAGTACTTC
14	.	TRBV4-1	TRBD1	TRBJ2-2	CASSPRDRVRELFF	TGCGCCAGCAGCCCCCGGGACAGGGTGCGGGAGCTGTTTTTT
13	.	TRBV4-2	.	TRBJ2-2	CASSPSGAGELFF	TGTGCCAGCAGCCCCTCGGGGGCCGGGGAGCTGTTTTTT
15	.	TRBV19	.	TRBJ2-2	CASTGYGRNTGELFF	TGTGCCAGTACGGGGTACGGGAGGAACACCGGGGAGCTGTTTTTT